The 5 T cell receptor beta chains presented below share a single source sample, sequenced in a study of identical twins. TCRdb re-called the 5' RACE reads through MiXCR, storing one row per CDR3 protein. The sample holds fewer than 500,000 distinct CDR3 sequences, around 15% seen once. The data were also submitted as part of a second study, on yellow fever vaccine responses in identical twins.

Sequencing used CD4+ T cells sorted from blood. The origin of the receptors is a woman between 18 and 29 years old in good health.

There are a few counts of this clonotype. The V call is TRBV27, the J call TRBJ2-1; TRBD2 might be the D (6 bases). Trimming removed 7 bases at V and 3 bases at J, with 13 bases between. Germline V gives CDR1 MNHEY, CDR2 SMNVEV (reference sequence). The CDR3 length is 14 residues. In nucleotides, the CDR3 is TGTGCCAGCAAGGGAGTAGCGGTCTACAATGAGCAGTTCTTC. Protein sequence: CASKGVAVYNEQFF.

The CDR3 nucleotides are TGTGCCAGCAGGGGGGGGACCTACGAGGAGCAGTTCTTC. This codes for CASRGGTYEEQFF. The genes are TRBV2 and TRBJ2-1; 7 positions match TRBD2. The CDR3 is 13 residues long. V trimming: 6 bases; J trimming: 10 bases; junction bases outside the gene matches: 9. The germline gives CDR1 SNHLY, CDR2 FYNNEI. Drawing the rest from reference TRBV2 and TRBJ2-1, the complete variable domain is EPEVTQTPSHQVTQMGQEVILRCVPISNHLYFYWYRQILGQKVEFLVSFYNNEISEKSEIFDDQFSVERPDGSNFTLKIRSTKLEDSAMYFCASRGGTYEEQFFGPGTRLTVL.

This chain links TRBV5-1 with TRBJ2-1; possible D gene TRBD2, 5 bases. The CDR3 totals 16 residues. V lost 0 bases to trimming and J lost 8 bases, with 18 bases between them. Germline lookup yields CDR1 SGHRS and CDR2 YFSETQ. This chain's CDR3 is CASSLVGNSGSDEQFF. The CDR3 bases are TGCGCCAGCAGCTTGGTTGGGAACAGCGGATCCGATGAGCAGTTCTTC. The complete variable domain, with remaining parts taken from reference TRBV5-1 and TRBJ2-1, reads KAGVTQTPRYLIKTRGQQVTLSCSPISGHRSVSWYQQTPGQGLQFLFEYFSETQRNKGNFPGRFSGRQFSNSRSEMNVSTLELGDSALYLCASSLVGNSGSDEQFFGPGTRLTVL.

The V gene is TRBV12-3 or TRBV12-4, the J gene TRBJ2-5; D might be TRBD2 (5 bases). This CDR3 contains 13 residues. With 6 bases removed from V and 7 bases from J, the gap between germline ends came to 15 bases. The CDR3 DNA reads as TGTGCCAGCAGGTTCGCAGATCGGGGGACCCAGTACTTC. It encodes CASRFADRGTQYF.

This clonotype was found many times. The CDR3 region is CASSWAEGDEQYF. CDR3 DNA sequence: TGTGCCAGCAGCTGGGCCGAAGGAGACGAGCAGTACTTC. This chain connects TRBV5-6 to TRBJ2-7; unclear D gene. V shed 3 bases and J shed 5 bases, with 12 bases lying between them. Germline CDR1 SGHDT, CDR2 YYEEEE. The CDR3 totals 13 residues.